The rows below give T cell receptor beta chains drawn from one sample of a study of shared clonotypes between healthy human individuals. TCRdb keeps only in-frame clones here, not all; method: immunoSEQ multiplex PCR. The sample consists of about 2.3 million clones, approximately 95% of them appearing once. The sequenced sample was naive CD4+ T cells from PBMCs. The receptors come from a man younger than 30 in good health. Some clones in this sample may be carry-over from other donors' samples. Both conserved end residues are part of each CDR3. Each record gives: V gene, J gene, CDR3 protein.

>TRBV14|TRBJ1-1
CASSLRNTEAFF
>TRBV18|TRBJ2-1
CASSLSNNEQFF
>TRBV7-3|TRBJ1-1
CASSLIPGMNTEAFF
>TRBV5-5|TRBJ2-7
CASSPASTGQYEQYF
>TRBV28|TRBJ1-5
CASRTDRVLEPQHF
>TRBV28|TRBJ1-1
CASRTGLNTEAFF
>TRBV7-3|TRBJ2-3
CASSLAGVGTDTQYF
>TRBV5-1|TRBJ2-7
CASANSREASSEQYF
>TRBV4-1|TRBJ2-1
CASSPGLADYNEQFF
>TRBV4-1|TRBJ1-5
CASSQGRYSNQPQHF
>TRBV28|TRBJ1-4
CASSRETGTQRLFF
>TRBV7-9|TRBJ2-7
CASSLANEQYF
>TRBV6-5|TRBJ1-2
CASSLRSRVPYGYTF
>TRBV20-1|TRBJ2-1
CSARVRDEQFF
>TRBV1|TRBJ2-7
CTSSQISGRAYEQYF
>TRBV11-2|TRBJ1-2
CASSLGRARYGYTF
>TRBV4-1|TRBJ2-7
CASSQDTGHIYEQYF
>TRBV4-1|TRBJ1-4
CASSKGPRTNEKLFF
>TRBV18|TRBJ2-7
CASSPGTGPQGEQYF
>TRBV6-6|TRBJ1-2
CASSPLEGAYGYTF
>TRBV28|TRBJ1-1
CASSLISGDEAFF
>TRBV11-2|TRBJ2-7
CASSLALGRGLAEQYF
>TRBV19|TRBJ1-5
CASSIQDLYDQPQHF
>TRBV29-1|TRBJ2-5
CSVEGGAGEETQYF
>TRBV11-2|TRBJ2-1
CASSRPQWDREYNEQFF
>TRBV2|TRBJ2-5
CASNRVQQETQYF
>TRBV28|TRBJ1-5
CASSFDDGPQHF
>TRBV6-5|TRBJ1-1
CASSPLNAGTEAFF
>TRBV6-5|TRBJ2-3
CASSYSAGGGTDTQYF
>TRBV7-9|TRBJ1-4
CASSFGTGGEKLFF
>TRBV5-1|TRBJ2-3
CASSLPSGQGASDTQYF
>TRBV7-9|TRBJ2-2
CASSAQVDGELFF
>TRBV2|TRBJ2-4
CASSEALRGKGPAKNIQYF
>TRBV5-4|TRBJ2-5
CASSGTSGIGETQYF
>TRBV5-1|TRBJ2-1
CASSLREPEQFF
>TRBV18|TRBJ1-1
CASSPRSTNTEAFF
>TRBV19|TRBJ2-1
CASSIDGAGKQFF
>TRBV7-9|TRBJ2-1
CASSPKNGAEGEQFF
>TRBV6-5|TRBJ2-7
CASRGTGNYEQYF
>TRBV10-3|TRBJ2-5
CAISETSSAWETQYF
>TRBV4-2|TRBJ2-3
CATSGGRGTDTQYF
>TRBV30|TRBJ2-7
CAWSDKARSSYEQYF
>TRBV4-3|TRBJ2-2
CASGNLAGGGTGELFF
>TRBV11-3|TRBJ2-7
CASSRRGATYEQYF
>TRBV5-4|TRBJ2-5
CASRSFSYTQETQYF
>TRBV19|TRBJ2-2
CASAGPAGRNTGELFF
>TRBV2|TRBJ2-2
CASRERESNTGELFF
>TRBV28|TRBJ2-5
CASRYPGQQETQYF
>TRBV6-1|TRBJ1-4
CASSRGVVEKLFF
>TRBV28|TRBJ1-2
CASSPPRTRTNYGYTF